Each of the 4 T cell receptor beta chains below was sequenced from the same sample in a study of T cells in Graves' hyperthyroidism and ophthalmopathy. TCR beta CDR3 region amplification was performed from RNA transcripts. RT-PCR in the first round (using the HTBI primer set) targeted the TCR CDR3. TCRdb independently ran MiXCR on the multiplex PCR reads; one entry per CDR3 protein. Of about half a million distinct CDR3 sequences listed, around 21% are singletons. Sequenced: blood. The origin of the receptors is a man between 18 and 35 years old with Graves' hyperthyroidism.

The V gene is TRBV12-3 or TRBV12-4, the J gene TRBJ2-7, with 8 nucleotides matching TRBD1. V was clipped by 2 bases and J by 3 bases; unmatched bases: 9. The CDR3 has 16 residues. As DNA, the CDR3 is TGTGCCAGCAGTTTATCCCTCGGACAGGGTGGCTACGAGCAGTACTTC. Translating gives CASSLSLGQGGYEQYF.

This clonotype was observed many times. The DNA of the CDR3 is TGTGCCAGTAGTATCCAGCAGGGGCGAAACTATGGCTACACCTTC. Its protein product is CASSIQQGRNYGYTF. The rearrangement uses TRBV19 and TRBJ1-2; possibly TRBD1 for D (6 bases). Germline values: CDR1 LNHDA, CDR2 SQIVND (reference sequence). The V gene lost 3 bases and the J gene lost 2 bases, with 13 bases spanning the gap. This CDR3 region has 15 residues. The whole variable domain, remainder taken from reference TRBV19 and TRBJ1-2, is DGGITQSPKYLFRKEGQNVTLSCEQNLNHDAMYWYRQDPGQGLRLIYYSQIVNDFQKGDIAEGYSVSREKKESFPLTVTSAQKNPTAFYLCASSIQQGRNYGYTFGSGTRLTVV.

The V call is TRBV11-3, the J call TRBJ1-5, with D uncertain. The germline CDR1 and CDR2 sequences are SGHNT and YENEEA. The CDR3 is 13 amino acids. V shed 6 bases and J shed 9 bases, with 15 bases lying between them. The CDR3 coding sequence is TGTGCCAGCAGTTCCGGTGGTGGGCGGCCCCAGCATTTT. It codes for CASSSGGGRPQHF.

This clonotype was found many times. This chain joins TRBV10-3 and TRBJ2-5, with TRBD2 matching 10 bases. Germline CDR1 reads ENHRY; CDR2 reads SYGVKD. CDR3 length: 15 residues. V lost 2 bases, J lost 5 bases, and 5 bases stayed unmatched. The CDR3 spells CAISETPAGGETQYF. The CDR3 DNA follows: TGTGCCATCAGTGAGACGCCAGCGGGGGGGGAGACCCAGTACTTC.